A single T cell receptor beta chain is shown here with its context. Germline V gene lookup returns CDR1 SGDLS and CDR2 YYNGEE. Trimming took 4 bases from V and 10 from J; bases not matched to a gene: 8. The CDR3 sequence is 15 residues long. The data originate from a study of blood T cell repertoires in COVID-19. Study overall: Acute and convalescent COVID-19 specimens originated in the United States, Italy and Spain. T cells, B-cell-depleted T cells, or PBMCs provided the cDNA or gDNA that served as material.

The authors' processing: Amplification of reference gene primers provided the estimated nucleated cell counts. Sequenced by immunoSEQ multiplex PCR; TCRdb stores in-frame clones only, minus some. Clone size and the V and J calls come from that table; the DNA yielded D and trimming. The profile shows 200,000 to 250,000 clones, approximately 90% of them singletons. The source material was peripheral blood. This chain joins TRBV9 and TRBJ2-1, with 13 bases matching TRBD2. The sequence came from a woman aged 18-29 years who had recovered from COVID-19. The CDR3 is CASSLRTSGSGEQFF. In DNA form, the CDR3 reads TGTGCCAGCAGCCTGCGGACTAGCGGGAGTGGGGAGCAGTTCTTC.